Below, 26 T cell receptor beta chains from the same sample are listed, as sequenced in a study of T-cell memory formation after mild COVID-19 (dated by TCRdb to the early 2020s). Library preparation used 5' RACE. The sequencing machine was an Illumina NovaSeq 6000. TCRdb ran its own pipeline on the public reads, namely fastp trimming at Q25 and MiXCR clone calling, and kept in-frame beta chains. Entries are consolidated by CDR3 protein sequence, retaining the most common genes and DNA. A total of 500,000 to 550,000 distinct CDR3 sequences appear in this sample, around 21% of them only once. Approximately 13% of the sample comes from the top ten. The sequenced material came from PBMCs or a T cell subset sorted from them (not recorded which). The receptors were sampled from an adult woman who had mild COVID-19 (a few samples of this study predate the infection). The sample titles of this study are shuffled in the database, so cell type and time point are left out; the donor was told from shared clones.

The V gene is TRBV6-6, the J gene TRBJ2-1; 8 nucleotides agree with TRBD1. This CDR3 comprises 12 residues. V gave up 5 bases and J gave up 10 bases; unmatched junction bases: 4. Germline V gene data show CDR1 as MNHNY and CDR2 as SVGAGI (reference sequence). In DNA, the CDR3 is TGTGCCAGCAGTGGCAGGGGGCTGGAGCAGTTCTTC. Protein product: CASSGRGLEQFF.

The chain joins TRBV7-8 to TRBJ1-5; unclear D gene. V was shortened by 1 base and J by 4 bases, with 5 bases between the two germline ends. The CDR3 totals 13 residues. Germline-derived CDR1 and CDR2 are SGHVS and FQNEAQ. CDR3 sequence reads: CASSLEVNQPQHF. The CDR3 DNA is TGTGCCAGCAGCTTAGAAGTGAATCAGCCCCAGCATTTT.

This clonotype was counted at least ten times. This sequence joins TRBV29-1 and TRBJ2-7; 11 bases fit TRBD2. With 4 bases clipped from V and 5 bases from J, the junction kept 13 bases outside the gene matches. The CDR3 has 16 amino acids. Germline V gene lookup returns CDR1 SQVTM and CDR2 ANQGSEA. The CDR3 DNA reads as TGCAGCGTTGCTCAAGTAGCGGGAGGGACATTGGACGAGCAGTACTTC. Its protein is CSVAQVAGGTLDEQYF.

This clonotype has more than one count but fewer than ten. The rearrangement uses TRBV7-2 and TRBJ2-1; D is perhaps TRBD2 (6 bases). The CDR3 totals 18 residues. The ends were cut back, 0 bases at V and 0 bases at J, with 15 bases in the middle. Germline V CDR1 and CDR2: SGHTA, FQGNSA. This chain's CDR3 is CASSLAGDFRPSYNEQFF. The CDR3 nucleotides read TGTGCCAGCAGCTTAGCCGGGGACTTCCGTCCCTCCTACAATGAGCAGTTCTTC.

The chain joins TRBV9 to TRBJ2-1, with 12 bases matching TRBD2. With 0 bases clipped from V and 10 bases from J, the junction kept 8 bases outside the gene matches. Germline V gene sequence: CDR1 SGDLS, CDR2 YYNGEE. The CDR3 has 16 residues. The CDR3 here is CASSVDLAGGPGEQFF. CDR3 bases: TGTGCCAGCAGCGTAGATCTAGCGGGGGGGCCAGGCGAGCAGTTCTTC.

This chain joins TRBV7-8 and TRBJ1-1; TRBD1 might be the D (6 bases). Germline lookup yields CDR1 SGHVS and CDR2 FQNEAQ. The V and J ends lost 5 bases and 11 bases respectively, with 15 bases between them. CDR3 size: 12 residues. The CDR3 is CASSTATGKAFF. The CDR3, as DNA: TGTGCCAGCAGCACCGCAACAGGGAAGGCTTTCTTT.

The genes are TRBV11-2 and TRBJ2-5, with 14 bases that match TRBD2. There are 17 residues in the CDR3. Germline CDR1 is SGHAT and CDR2 is FQNNGV. After removal of 5 bases from V and 5 bases from J, the junction contained 10 bases not matched to a gene. CDR3 sequence reads: CASSTRLAGGPRETQYF. The CDR3 coding sequence is TGTGCCAGCAGCACTCGACTAGCGGGGGGGCCACGGGAGACCCAGTACTTC.

V and J are TRBV18 and TRBJ1-1; 10 positions agree with TRBD1. V dropped 6 bases and J dropped 3; count of bases not matched to a gene: 10. CDR1 and CDR2 from the germline V gene are KGHSH and LQKENI. CDR3 length equals 16 residues. The CDR3 sequence is CASSRQGAVGYTEAFF. As DNA, the CDR3 is TGTGCCAGCTCCCGACAGGGGGCGGTGGGGTACACTGAAGCTTTCTTT.

The chain uses TRBV27 and TRBJ2-7; D gene ambiguous. The V end lost 2 bases, the J end lost 5 bases, and 13 bases lay between the germline ends. The CDR3 covers 14 residues. Germline CDR1 MNHEY, CDR2 SMNVEV (reference sequence). In DNA form, the CDR3 reads TGTGCCAGCAGTTTACATACAGCGTCAAACGAGCAGTACTTC. Protein: CASSLHTASNEQYF.

This chain uses TRBV12-3 or TRBV12-4 with TRBJ2-1; TRBD2 matches 7 bases. V lost 3 bases to trimming and J lost 8 bases; unmatched junction nucleotides: 7. This CDR3 region has 14 residues. The CDR3 loop reads CASSFRLALDEQFF. CDR3 nucleotides: TGTGCCAGCAGTTTCCGACTAGCCCTCGATGAGCAGTTCTTC.

The J gene is TRBJ1-6, the V gene TRBV7-8; 9 bases agree with TRBD1. With V trimmed by 5 bases and J by 0 bases, 8 bases remained unmatched. Germline CDR1 SGHVS, CDR2 FQNEAQ. The CDR3 consists of 18 residues. The CDR3 nucleotides read TGTGCCAGCAGCCCTGGGACAGGGCTTAGCTCCTATAATTCACCCCTCCACTTT. This encodes CASSPGTGLSSYNSPLHF.

This clonotype occurred a few times. The CDR3 sequence: CATSIGGDNEKLFF. CDR3 nucleotide sequence: TGTGCCACCAGCATAGGGGGCGATAATGAAAAACTGTTTTTT. The V gene is TRBV15, the J gene TRBJ1-4; 7 positions match TRBD1. Germline CDR1 is LNHNV and CDR2 is YYDKDF (reference sequence). V was pared by 4 bases and J by 4 bases, with 3 bases of the junction left unmatched. The length of the CDR3 is 14 residues. The whole variable domain, filled in from reference TRBV15 and TRBJ1-4, reads DAMVIQNPRYQVTQFGKPVTLSCSQTLNHNVMYWYQQKSSQAPKLLFHYYDKDFNNEADTPDNFQSRRPNTSFCFLDIRSPGLGDTAMYLCATSIGGDNEKLFFGSGTQLSVL.

The chain employs TRBV12-3 or TRBV12-4 and TRBJ2-7; D not certain. V gave up 0 bases and J gave up 6 bases, with 12 bases separating them. The CDR3 has 14 residues. CDR3: CASSLAQEMREQYF. DNA of the CDR3: TGTGCCAGCAGTTTAGCGCAGGAAATGCGCGAGCAGTACTTC.

V and J are TRBV9 and TRBJ2-1; 10 bases are a match to TRBD2. The germline V gene has CDR1 SGDLS and CDR2 YYNGEE. J lost 0 bases, V lost 3 bases, and 6 bases had no gene match. This CDR3 region has 17 residues. The CDR3 DNA is TGTGCCAGCAGCGCCTCTAGCGGGGGTAACTCCTACAATGAGCAGTTCTTC. Its translation is CASSASSGGNSYNEQFF.

The chain employs TRBV12-3 or TRBV12-4 and TRBJ1-1, with D unresolved. The V gene lost 3 bases and the J gene lost 7 bases, with 9 bases spanning the gap. CDR3 length: 12 residues. CDR3 sequence: CASSFGSVEAFF. The CDR3 nucleotides read TGTGCCAGCAGTTTCGGATCGGTTGAAGCTTTCTTT.

This clonotype was recorded a few times. The V and J genes are TRBV4-1 and TRBJ2-1, with a tentative D call TRBD1 (6 bases). CDR3 size: 16 residues. In germline, CDR1 is MGHRA, CDR2 YSYEKL. V dropped 2 bases and J dropped 2 bases, with 13 bases sitting between them. The CDR3 loop is CASSQRQGTPYNEQFF. For the CDR3, the DNA is TGCGCCAGCAGCCAACGGCAGGGGACACCCTACAATGAGCAGTTCTTC.

The chain joins TRBV7-9 to TRBJ1-1; a weak D match, TRBD1 (5 bases). This CDR3 is built from 14 residues. V lost 10 bases and J 1 base, leaving 16 bases between the germline ends. CDR1 and CDR2 from the germline V gene are SEHNR and FQNEAQ (reference sequence). CDR3: CAIPPGDRNTEAFF. CDR3 nucleotide sequence: TGTGCCATCCCTCCGGGCGACAGGAACACTGAAGCTTTCTTT.

The V gene is TRBV30, the J gene TRBJ1-1, with D tentatively TRBD1 (5 bases). The germline V gene has CDR1 GTSNPN and CDR2 SVGIG (reference sequence). V lost 8 bases to trimming and J lost 0 bases, with 13 bases between them. The CDR3 sequence is 13 residues long. CDR3 sequence: CAGGEQLNTEAFF. The CDR3 DNA reads TGTGCCGGAGGGGAACAGTTGAACACTGAAGCTTTCTTT.

This clonotype has just a few counts. The genes are TRBV5-1 and TRBJ2-1, with TRBD1 identical over 8 bases. Germline V gives CDR1 SGHRS, CDR2 YFSETQ. The CDR3 runs 16 residues. Trimming took 1 base from V and 6 from J; bases not matched to a gene: 9. CDR3 loop: CASSLRGAGGSNEQFF. The CDR3 bases are TGCGCCAGCAGCTTGAGAGGGGCAGGGGGCTCCAATGAGCAGTTCTTC.

This clonotype was counted between two and nine times. J is TRBJ2-7 and V is TRBV2; 11 bases fit TRBD2. The germline gives CDR1 SNHLY, CDR2 FYNNEI. V was pared by 5 bases and J by 3 bases, with 6 bases of the junction left unmatched. The CDR3 extends over 15 amino acids. The CDR3 region is CASSPSGGYLYEQYF. In DNA, the CDR3 is TGTGCCAGCAGTCCTAGCGGGGGGTACCTCTACGAGCAGTACTTC.

In this sample, this clonotype turned up a few times. The V gene is TRBV30, the J gene TRBJ2-2; TRBD2 is a possible D gene (6 bases). The germline V and J ends were trimmed by 5 bases and 3 bases, with 13 bases remaining between them. CDR1 is GTSNPN and CDR2 is SVGIG in the germline V gene (reference sequence). This CDR3 has 14 amino acids. CDR3 protein: CAWGSGFHTGELFF. The CDR3 DNA reads as TGTGCCTGGGGAAGCGGGTTTCACACCGGGGAGCTGTTTTTT.

This clonotype was counted many times. The chain recombines TRBV6-1 with TRBJ2-5, with D unclear. The germline CDR1 and CDR2 sequences are MNHNS and SASEGT. This CDR3 is 14 amino acids long. Trimming shortened V by 1 base and J by 5 bases, and 11 bases separated the two germline ends. The CDR3, as DNA: TGTGCCAGCAGTGAAGGGCCCAGCTCGGAGACCCAGTACTTC. It specifies CASSEGPSSETQYF.

The CDR3 protein is CASSRGVLFF. CDR3 DNA sequence: TGTGCCAGCAGCCGAGGAGTGCTGTTTTTT. The chain joins TRBV7-2 to TRBJ2-2; D unclear. The CDR3 contains 10 residues. V dropped 5 bases and J dropped 13 bases, with 8 bases sitting between them. Germline CDR1 reads SGHTA; CDR2 reads FQGNSA. Looking up the rest from reference TRBV7-2 and TRBJ2-2 gives the full variable domain: GAGVSQSPSNKVTEKGKDVELRCDPISGHTALYWYRQSLGQGLEFLIYFQGNSAPDKSGLPSDRFSAERTGGSVSTLTIQRTQQEDSAVYLCASSRGVLFFGEGSRLTVL.

The V and J genes are TRBV12-3 or TRBV12-4 and TRBJ2-7; TRBD1 or TRBD2 may be the D gene (5 bases each). Trimming stripped 4 bases from V and 7 bases from J, with 17 bases between. CDR3 size: 14 residues. DNA for the CDR3: TGTGCCAGCAGTTCCGGGACGGTGGGTGTAGAGCAGTACTTC. Its protein is CASSSGTVGVEQYF.

V usage is TRBV5-6 and J usage is TRBJ2-3; the D gene could be TRBD1 or TRBD2 (6 bases each). The CDR3 is 15 amino acids. Germline values: CDR1 SGHDT, CDR2 YYEEEE. The V and J ends lost 4 bases and 2 bases respectively, with 14 bases between them. CDR3 sequence: CASSLQGGHTDTQYF. CDR3 nucleotides: TGTGCCAGCAGCCTGCAAGGGGGGCACACAGATACGCAGTATTTT.

This clonotype was recorded a few times. The chain combines TRBV10-3 with TRBJ1-1; D may be TRBD1 (5 bases). Germline lookup yields CDR1 ENHRY and CDR2 SYGVKD. Trimming stripped 3 bases from V and 3 bases from J, with 17 bases between. This CDR3 spans 16 amino acids. The chain's CDR3 is CAISELGRAPDTEAFF. In nucleotides, the CDR3 is TGTGCCATCAGTGAATTGGGCAGGGCTCCGGACACTGAAGCTTTCTTT.